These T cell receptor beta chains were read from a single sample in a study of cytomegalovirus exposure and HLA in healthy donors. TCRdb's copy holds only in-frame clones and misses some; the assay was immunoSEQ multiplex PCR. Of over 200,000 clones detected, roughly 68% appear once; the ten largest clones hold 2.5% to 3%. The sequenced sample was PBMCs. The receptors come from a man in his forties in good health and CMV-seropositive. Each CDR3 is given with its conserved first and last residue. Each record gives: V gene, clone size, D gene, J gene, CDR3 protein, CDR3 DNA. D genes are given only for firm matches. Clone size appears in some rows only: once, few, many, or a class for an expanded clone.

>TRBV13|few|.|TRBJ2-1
CASSFKTLGNEQFF
TGTGCCAGCAGCTTTAAGACTTTGGGCAATGAGCAGTTCTTC
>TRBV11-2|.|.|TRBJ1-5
CASSLGRSTLQGQPQHF
TGTGCCAGCAGCTTAGGGCGGTCAACCCTCCAGGGGCAGCCCCAGCATTTT
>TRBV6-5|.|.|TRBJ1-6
CASQQDYNSPLHF
TGTGCCAGCCAACAGGACTATAATTCACCCCTCCACTTT
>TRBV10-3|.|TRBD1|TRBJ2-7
CAISEFRTGGYEQYF
TGTGCCATCAGTGAGTTCCGGACAGGGGGCTACGAGCAGTACTTC
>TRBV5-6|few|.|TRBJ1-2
CASSPVGSSYTF
TGTGCCAGCAGCCCTGTGGGCAGTAGCTACACCTTC
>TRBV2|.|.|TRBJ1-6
CASSDSTGNSPLHF
TGTGCCAGCAGTGATTCAACAGGGAATTCACCCCTCCACTTT
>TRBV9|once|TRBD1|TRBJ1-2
CASSWDSAYGYTF
TGTGCCAGCAGCTGGGACAGCGCCTATGGCTACACCTTC
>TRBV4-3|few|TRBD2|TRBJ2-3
CASSQEGAGLGDTQYF
TGCGCCAGCAGCCAAGAAGGAGCGGGGTTGGGAGATACGCAGTATTTT
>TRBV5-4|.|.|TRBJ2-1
CASTGRANEQFF
TGTGCCAGCACCGGCAGGGCAAATGAGCAGTTCTTC
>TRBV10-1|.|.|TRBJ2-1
CASSDAGSPYNEQFF
TGCGCCAGCAGTGACGCGGGGAGCCCCTACAATGAGCAGTTCTTC
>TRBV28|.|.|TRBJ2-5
CASSHLGSNQETQYF
TGTGCCAGCAGTCACCTTGGGAGTAACCAAGAGACCCAGTACTTC
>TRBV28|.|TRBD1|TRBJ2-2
CASRPSDRGRTGELFF
TGTGCCAGCAGACCCTCGGACAGGGGGCGTACCGGGGAGCTGTTTTTT
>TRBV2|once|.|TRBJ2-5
CASSAGDQETQYF
TGTGCCAGCAGTGCGGGGGACCAAGAGACCCAGTACTTC
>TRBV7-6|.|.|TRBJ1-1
CASSQVPGRAEAFF
TGTGCCAGCAGCCAGGTACCGGGCAGGGCTGAAGCTTTCTTT
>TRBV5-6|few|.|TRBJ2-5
CASSFRGNFQETQYF
TGTGCCAGCAGCTTCAGGGGAAACTTCCAAGAGACCCAGTACTTC
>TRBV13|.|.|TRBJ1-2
CASSLGLEGSMNTF
TGTGCCAGCAGCTTAGGCCTGGAGGGCAGTATGAACACCTTC
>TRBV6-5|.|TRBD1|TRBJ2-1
CASSELGQGVREFF
TGTGCCAGCAGTGAATTGGGACAGGGGGTCAGGGAGTTCTTC
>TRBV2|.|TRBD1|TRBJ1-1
CASTEPGQGEAFF
TGTGCCAGCACCGAACCGGGACAGGGTGAAGCTTTCTTT
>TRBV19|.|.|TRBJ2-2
CASRTGSGELFF
TGTGCCAGTAGGACAGGCTCCGGGGAGCTGTTTTTT
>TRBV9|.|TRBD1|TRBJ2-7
CASSPGQGQAYEQYF
TGTGCCAGCAGCCCCGGACAGGGGCAGGCCTACGAGCAGTACTTC
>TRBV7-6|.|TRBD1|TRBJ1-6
CASSLGQGADNSPLHF
TGTGCCAGCAGCTTAGGGCAGGGGGCGGATAATTCACCCCTCCACTTT
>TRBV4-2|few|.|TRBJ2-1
CASSPFISYGDNEQFF
TGTGCCAGCAGCCCCTTTATTAGCTACGGGGACAATGAGCAGTTCTTC
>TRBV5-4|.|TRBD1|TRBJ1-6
CASSTGTVNSPLHF
TGTGCCAGCAGCACCGGGACAGTGAATTCACCCCTCCACTTT
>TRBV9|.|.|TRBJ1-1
CASSVSQGGLGTEAFF
TGTGCCAGCAGCGTAAGCCAGGGAGGATTAGGGACTGAAGCTTTCTTT
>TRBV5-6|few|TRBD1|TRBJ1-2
CASSFGQVEVGYTF
TGTGCCAGCAGCTTTGGACAGGTTGAAGTCGGCTACACCTTC
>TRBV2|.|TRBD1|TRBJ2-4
CASSAVIYRGAKNIQYF
TGTGCCAGCAGCGCCGTTATATACAGGGGGGCCAAAAACATTCAGTACTTC
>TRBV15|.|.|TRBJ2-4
CATSRDTGSNIQYF
TGTGCCACCAGCAGAGATACGGGGTCAAACATTCAGTACTTC
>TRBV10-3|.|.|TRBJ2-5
CAIRPGHLQETQYF
TGTGCCATCAGGCCGGGACACCTCCAAGAGACCCAGTACTTC
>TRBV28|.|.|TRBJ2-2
CASSVGQNTGELFF
TGTGCCAGCAGTGTTGGACAAAACACCGGGGAGCTGTTTTTT
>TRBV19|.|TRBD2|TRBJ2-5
CASSLWGGGEETQYF
TGTGCCAGTAGTCTCTGGGGCGGGGGGGAAGAGACCCAGTACTTC
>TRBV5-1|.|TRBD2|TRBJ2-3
CASSSTSGGDTQYF
TGCGCCAGCAGCTCTACTAGCGGGGGGGATACGCAGTATTTT
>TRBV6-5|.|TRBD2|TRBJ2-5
CASSYSSGGETQYF
TGTGCCAGCAGTTATTCTAGCGGCGGGGAGACCCAGTACTTC
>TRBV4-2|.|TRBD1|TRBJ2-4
CASSPGTGEKNIQYF
TGTGCCAGCAGCCCTGGGACAGGGGAGAAAAACATTCAGTACTTC
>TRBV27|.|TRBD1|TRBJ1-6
CASRQGQGNSPLHF
TGTGCCAGCAGACAGGGACAGGGGAATTCACCCCTCCACTTT
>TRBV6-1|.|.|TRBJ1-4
CASSEALGGANEKLFF
TGTGCCAGCAGTGAAGCGCTAGGGGGAGCTAATGAAAAACTGTTTTTT
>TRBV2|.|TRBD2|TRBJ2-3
CASTKAGGTDTQYF
TGTGCCAGCACCAAAGCGGGGGGCACAGATACGCAGTATTTT
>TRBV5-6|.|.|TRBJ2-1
CASSADKNEQFF
TGTGCCAGCAGCGCCGACAAAAATGAGCAGTTCTTC
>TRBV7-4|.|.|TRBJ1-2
CARPHRPDGNYNYGYTF
TGTGCCCGCCCACACCGCCCTGACGGCAACTATAACTATGGCTACACCTTC
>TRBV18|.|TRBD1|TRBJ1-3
CASSPSQGDSGNTIYF
TGTGCCAGCTCACCTTCCCAGGGGGACTCTGGAAACACCATATATTTT
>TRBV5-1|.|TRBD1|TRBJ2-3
CASSFDGTGRDTQYF
TGCGCCAGCAGCTTTGATGGGACAGGGAGAGATACGCAGTATTTT
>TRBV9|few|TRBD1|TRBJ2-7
CASSPRDSYEQYF
TGTGCCAGCAGCCCCAGGGACAGTTACGAGCAGTACTTC
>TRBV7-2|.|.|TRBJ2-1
CASSLEGAGYNEQFF
TGTGCCAGCAGCTTGGAGGGGGCGGGTTACAATGAGCAGTTCTTC
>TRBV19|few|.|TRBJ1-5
CASSIVGGGAGQPQHF
TGTGCCAGTAGTATAGTAGGCGGAGGGGCTGGACAGCCCCAGCATTTT
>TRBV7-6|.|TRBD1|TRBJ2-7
CASSQGQPSSYEQYF
TGTGCCAGCAGCCAGGGACAGCCGAGCTCCTACGAGCAGTACTTC
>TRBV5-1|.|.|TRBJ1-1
CASSLQGEDTEAFF
TGCGCCAGCAGCTTACAGGGAGAGGATACTGAAGCTTTCTTT
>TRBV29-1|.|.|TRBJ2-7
CSVRTSGEGGYEQYF
TGCAGCGTTAGGACCTCGGGGGAAGGTGGGTACGAGCAGTACTTC
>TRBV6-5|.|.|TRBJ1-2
CATTVGRAWGYTF
TGTGCCACCACCGTTGGTAGAGCCTGGGGCTACACCTTC
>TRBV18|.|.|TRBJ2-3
CASSPPSSTDTQYF
TGTGCCAGCTCACCACCTAGCTCCACAGATACGCAGTATTTT
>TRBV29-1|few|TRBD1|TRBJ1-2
CSVSQTGVPNYGYTF
TGCAGCGTTAGTCAGACAGGGGTACCAAACTATGGCTACACCTTC
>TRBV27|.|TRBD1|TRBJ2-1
CASSSGGAGNEQFF
TGTGCCAGCAGTTCAGGGGGCGCAGGCAATGAGCAGTTCTTC
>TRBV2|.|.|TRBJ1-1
CASSEHVANTEAFF
TGTGCCAGCAGTGAACACGTGGCGAACACTGAAGCTTTCTTT
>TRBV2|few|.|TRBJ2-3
CASSEFIWEGTDTQYF
TGTGCCAGCAGTGAATTTATCTGGGAGGGCACAGATACGCAGTATTTT
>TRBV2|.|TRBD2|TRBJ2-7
CASSSSSGKGDEQYF
TGTGCCAGCAGTTCTTCTAGCGGGAAAGGGGACGAGCAGTACTTC
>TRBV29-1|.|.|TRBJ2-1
CSVEGHPAREQFF
TGCAGCGTTGAAGGGCACCCTGCTAGGGAGCAGTTCTTC
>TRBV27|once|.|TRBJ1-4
CASSTLGGREKLFF
TGTGCCAGCAGTACCCTGGGAGGGAGGGAAAAACTGTTTTTT
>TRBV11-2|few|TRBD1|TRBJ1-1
CASSAGGQGARNTEAFF
TGTGCCAGCAGCGCCGGGGGACAGGGGGCGAGGAACACTGAAGCTTTCTTT
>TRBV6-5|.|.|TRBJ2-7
CASSSPGRGSYEQYF
TGTGCCAGCAGTTCCCCGGGCAGGGGAAGTTACGAGCAGTACTTC
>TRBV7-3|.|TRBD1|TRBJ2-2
CASSLRGTGVNTGELFF
TGTGCCAGCAGCTTAAGAGGGACAGGGGTGAACACCGGGGAGCTGTTTTTT
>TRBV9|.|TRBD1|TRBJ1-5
CASSPQGGNQPQHF
TGTGCCAGCAGCCCCCAGGGGGGTAATCAGCCCCAGCATTTT
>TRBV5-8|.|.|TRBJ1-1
CASSYRFGGGNTEAFF
TGTGCCAGCAGCTATCGCTTCGGGGGGGGAAACACTGAAGCTTTCTTT